One sample yielded the 6 T cell receptor beta chains listed below, sequenced in a study of T cells after yellow fever vaccination (dated by TCRdb to about 2019). Library creation used 5' RACE. Instrument used: Illumina NovaSeq 6000. TCRdb's own reprocessing of the public reads used fastp at Q25 and MiXCR and kept productive beta chains. All rows with the same CDR3 protein become a single entry with the most common DNA and genes. The sample has 300,000 or so distinct CDR3 sequences on record, 3% to 4.5% of them singletons. The ten top clones hold 24% of the sample. The sample's treatment or condition label, in plain terms: live attenuated yellow fever vaccine strain. The specimen was PBMCs, collected 5 days after the yellow fever booster vaccination. The receptors shown here come from a man in his late teens or twenties who received the YFV17D yellow fever vaccine.

V usage is TRBV7-9 and J usage is TRBJ1-5; D is perhaps TRBD1 (6 bases). The CDR3 is 15 residues long. Germline V gene lookup returns CDR1 SEHNR and CDR2 FQNEAQ (reference sequence). Trimming left V 5 bases short and J 7 bases short, with 18 bases between. CDR3 nucleotides: TGTGCCAGCAGCCTAGGCGCATCAGGGGTCCAGCCCCAGCATTTT. This sequence encodes CASSLGASGVQPQHF.

This clonotype was counted at least ten times. This rearrangement joins TRBV20-1 to TRBJ1-2; no clear D. The length of the CDR3 is 12 residues. Between the trimmed V and J ends, which lost 5 bases and 3 bases, there was a span of 10 bases. Germline CDR1 reads DFQATT; CDR2 reads SNEGSKA (reference sequence). The CDR3 here is CSAGKRDYGYTF. The DNA for the CDR3 is TGCAGTGCTGGTAAAAGGGACTATGGCTACACCTTC.

This clonotype came up many times. This chain links TRBV7-3 with TRBJ1-5; possibly TRBD1 for D (6 bases). V lost 4 bases and J lost 5, with 15 bases in between. Germline loops: CDR1 SGHTA, CDR2 FQGTGA. The CDR3 has 15 residues. The CDR3, as DNA: TGTGCCAGCAGCTCCTCCACGGGGGCCGATCAGCCCCAGCATTTT. Its translation is CASSSSTGADQPQHF.

V gene TRBV4-2 combines with J gene TRBJ2-5, with D tentatively TRBD1 (6 bases). The CDR3 runs to 14 residues. The germline V and J ends were trimmed by 4 bases and 6 bases, with 15 bases remaining between them. Germline CDR1 is LGHNA and CDR2 is YNFKEQ. Written as DNA, the CDR3 is TGTGCCAGCAGCCTAGAGGGGGATGGAAAGACCCAGTACTTC. Its protein is CASSLEGDGKTQYF.

This clonotype was detected ten times or more. This chain uses TRBV6-2 or TRBV6-3 with TRBJ1-6; no definite D call. Trimming left V 7 bases short and J 0 bases short, with 7 bases between. Germline V gene data show CDR1 as MNHEY and CDR2 as SVGEGT. The CDR3 is made up of 14 amino acids. CDR3 nucleotides: TGTGCCAGCAAAAGGAGCTCCTATAATTCACCCCTCCACTTT. Translating gives CASKRSSYNSPLHF.

The chain combines TRBV6-2 or TRBV6-3 with TRBJ1-2, with D possibly matching TRBD1 (6 bases). The germline V and J ends were trimmed by 5 bases and 2 bases, with 18 bases remaining between them. In germline, CDR1 is MNHEY, CDR2 SVGEGT. CDR3 length: 16 residues. CDR3 sequence: CASSNTLGQLNYGYTF. The CDR3 DNA follows: TGTGCCAGCAGTAACACCCTTGGACAGTTGAACTATGGCTACACCTTC.